This T cell receptor (beta chain) was observed in a study of beta chain features in type 1 diabetes. As for this clone: Its target is unknown.

Every donor provided one heparinised blood draw, which averaged about 110 mL. Overall study results and limits: There was a moderate but significant shortening of TCRB CDR3s in all four CD4+ subsets of Type 1 diabetes patients.

Investigators reverse transcribed all isolated RNA, so they sequenced expressed TCRB transcripts. Clones were sequenced by immunoSEQ multiplex PCR, and TCRdb holds only the in-frame ones, with some missing. The table shows about 660,000 clones, with over 12% occurring only once. Germline assignment: CDR1 SNHLY and CDR2 FYNNEI. CDR3 length: 12 amino acids. The ends were cut back, 2 bases at V and 8 bases at J, with 6 bases in the middle. The sequenced sample was naive CD4+ T cells from blood. This chain connects TRBV2 to TRBJ1-4; no clear D gene. This receptor was obtained from a young man with type 1 diabetes. CDR3 nucleotides: TGTGCCAGCAGTGAAACGAACGAAAAACTGTTTTTT. This sequence encodes CASSETNEKLFF.